This section outlines one T cell receptor (beta chain) sequence together with its context. Its specificity is not known. The CDR3 is made up of 12 amino acids. The V gene lost 3 bases and the J gene lost 4 bases, with 6 bases spanning the gap. This sample is drawn from a study of T cell responses to AZD1222 COVID-19 vaccine. Study observations and caveats: Among AZD1222 vaccinees, only six or seven were seropositive at baseline.

Here immunoSEQ multiplex PCR was the method, and the copy in TCRdb shows in-frame clones only, minus some. The sample lists roughly 160,000 clones, approximately 88% occurring once. This sequence originates from an adult who received the AZD1222 COVID-19 vaccine. J is TRBJ1-2 and V is TRBV12-3 or TRBV12-4; possibly TRBD1 for D (5 bases). The sequencing here drew on peripheral blood, taken 28 days after the second AZD1222 dose. Written as DNA, the CDR3 is TGTGCCAGCAGTTTCGGGGGCTATGGCTACACCTTC. It translates to CASSFGGYGYTF.